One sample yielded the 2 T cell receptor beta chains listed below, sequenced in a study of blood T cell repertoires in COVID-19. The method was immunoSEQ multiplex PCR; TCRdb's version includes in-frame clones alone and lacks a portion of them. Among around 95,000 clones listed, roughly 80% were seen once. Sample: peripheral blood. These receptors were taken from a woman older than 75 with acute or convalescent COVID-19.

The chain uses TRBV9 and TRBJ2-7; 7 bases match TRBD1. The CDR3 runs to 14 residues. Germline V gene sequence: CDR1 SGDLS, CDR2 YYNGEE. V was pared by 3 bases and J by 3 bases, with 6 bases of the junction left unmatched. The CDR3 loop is CASSARDSFYEQYF. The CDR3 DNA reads TGTGCCAGCAGCGCCCGGGACAGTTTCTACGAGCAGTACTTC. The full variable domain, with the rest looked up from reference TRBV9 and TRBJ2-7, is DSGVTQTPKHLITATGQRVTLRCSPRSGDLSVYWYQQSLDQGLQFLIQYYNGEERAKGNILERFSAQQFPDLHSELNLSSLELGDSALYFCASSARDSFYEQYFGPGTRLTVT.

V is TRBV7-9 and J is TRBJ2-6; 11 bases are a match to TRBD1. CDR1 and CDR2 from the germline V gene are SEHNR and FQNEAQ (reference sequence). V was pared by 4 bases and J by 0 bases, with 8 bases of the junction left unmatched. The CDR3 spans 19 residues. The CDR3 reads CASSSPRDRGSSGANVLTF. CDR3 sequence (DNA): TGTGCCAGCAGCTCCCCCCGGGACAGGGGGAGCTCTGGGGCCAACGTCCTGACTTTC.